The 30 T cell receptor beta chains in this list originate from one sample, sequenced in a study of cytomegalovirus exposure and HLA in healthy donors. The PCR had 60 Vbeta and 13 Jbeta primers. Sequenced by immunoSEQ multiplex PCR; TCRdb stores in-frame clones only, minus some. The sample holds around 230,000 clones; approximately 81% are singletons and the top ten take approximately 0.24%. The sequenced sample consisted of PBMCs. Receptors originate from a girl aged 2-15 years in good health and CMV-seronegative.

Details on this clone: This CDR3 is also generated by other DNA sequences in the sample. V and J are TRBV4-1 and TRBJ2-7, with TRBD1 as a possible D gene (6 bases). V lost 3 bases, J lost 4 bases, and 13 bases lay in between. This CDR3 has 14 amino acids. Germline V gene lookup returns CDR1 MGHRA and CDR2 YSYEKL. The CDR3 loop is CASSHPGQSYEQYF. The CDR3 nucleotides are TGCGCCAGCAGCCACCCCGGACAGTCATACGAGCAGTACTTC.

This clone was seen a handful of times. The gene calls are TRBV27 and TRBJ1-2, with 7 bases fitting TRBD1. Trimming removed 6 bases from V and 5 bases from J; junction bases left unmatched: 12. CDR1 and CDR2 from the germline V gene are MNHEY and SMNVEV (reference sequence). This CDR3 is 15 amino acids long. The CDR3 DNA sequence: TGTGCCAGCAGCTACACAATTGGACAGGCTTATGGCTACACCTTC. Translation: CASSYTIGQAYGYTF.

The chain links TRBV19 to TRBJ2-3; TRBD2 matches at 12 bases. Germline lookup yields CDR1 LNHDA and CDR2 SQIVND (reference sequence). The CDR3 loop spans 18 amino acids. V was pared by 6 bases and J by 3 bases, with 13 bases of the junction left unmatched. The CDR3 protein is CASRGYEGLAGITDTQYF. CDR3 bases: TGTGCCAGTAGGGGGTATGAAGGACTAGCGGGAATAACAGATACGCAGTATTTT.

The chain's CDR3 is CASSLGGLSSYEQYF. In DNA form, the CDR3 reads TGTGCCAGCAGCTTGGGCGGGCTATCTTCCTACGAGCAGTACTTC. The gene calls are TRBV13 and TRBJ2-7; D possibly corresponds to TRBD2 (5 bases). This CDR3 has 15 residues. Germline CDR1 reads PRHDT; CDR2 reads FYEKMQ (reference sequence). Trimming pared 3 bases from V and 1 base from J, leaving 13 bases between.

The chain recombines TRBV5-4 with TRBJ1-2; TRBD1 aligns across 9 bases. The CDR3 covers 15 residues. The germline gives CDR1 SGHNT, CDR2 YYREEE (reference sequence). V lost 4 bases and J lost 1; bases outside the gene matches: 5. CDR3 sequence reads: CASSPGTGSNYGYTF. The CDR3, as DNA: TGTGCCAGCAGCCCGGGGACAGGGAGTAACTATGGCTACACCTTC.

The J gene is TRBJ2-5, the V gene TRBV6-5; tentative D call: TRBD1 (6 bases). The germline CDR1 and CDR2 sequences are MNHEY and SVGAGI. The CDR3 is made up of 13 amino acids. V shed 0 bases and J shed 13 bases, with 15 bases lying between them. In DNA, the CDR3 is TGTGCCAGCAGTTACTCCGATGGCACAGGGCCGTACTTC. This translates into CASSYSDGTGPYF.

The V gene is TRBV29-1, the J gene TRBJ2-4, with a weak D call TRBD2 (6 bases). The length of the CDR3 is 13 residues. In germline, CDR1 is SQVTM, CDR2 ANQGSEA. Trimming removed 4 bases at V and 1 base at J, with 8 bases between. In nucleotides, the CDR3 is TGCAGCGTTGTGGAGGGCGCCAAAAACATTCAGTACTTC. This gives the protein CSVVEGAKNIQYF.

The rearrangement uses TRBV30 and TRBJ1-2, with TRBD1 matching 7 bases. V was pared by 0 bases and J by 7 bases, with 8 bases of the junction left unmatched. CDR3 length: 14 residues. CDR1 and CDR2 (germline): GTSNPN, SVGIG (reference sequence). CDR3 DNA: TGTGCCTGGAGTGTAGACAGGGTTTGGGGTGGCTACACCTTC. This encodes CAWSVDRVWGGYTF.

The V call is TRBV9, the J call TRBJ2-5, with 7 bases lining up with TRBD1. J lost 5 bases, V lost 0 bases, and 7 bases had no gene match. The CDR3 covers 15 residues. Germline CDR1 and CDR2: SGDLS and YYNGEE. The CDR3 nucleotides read TGTGCCAGCAGCGTAGACAGGGGCGAGGGGGAGACCCAGTACTTC. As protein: CASSVDRGEGETQYF.

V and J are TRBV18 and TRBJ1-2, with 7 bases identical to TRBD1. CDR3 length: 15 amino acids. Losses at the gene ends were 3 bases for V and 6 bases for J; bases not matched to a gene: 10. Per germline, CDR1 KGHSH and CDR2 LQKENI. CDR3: CASSPGRDRGNGYTF. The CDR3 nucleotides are TGTGCCAGCTCACCTGGCCGGGACAGAGGAAATGGCTACACCTTC.

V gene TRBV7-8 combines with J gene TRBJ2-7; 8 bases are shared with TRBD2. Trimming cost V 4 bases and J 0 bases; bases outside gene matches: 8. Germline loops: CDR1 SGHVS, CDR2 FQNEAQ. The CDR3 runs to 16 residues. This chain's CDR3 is CASSYSGGYSSYEQYF. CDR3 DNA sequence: TGTGCCAGCAGCTACAGCGGGGGCTACAGCTCCTACGAGCAGTACTTC.

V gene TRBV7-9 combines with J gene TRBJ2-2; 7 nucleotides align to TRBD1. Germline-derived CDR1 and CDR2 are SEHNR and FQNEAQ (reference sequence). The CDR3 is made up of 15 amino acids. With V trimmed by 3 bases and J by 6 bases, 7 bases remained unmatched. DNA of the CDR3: TGTGCCAGCAGCTTGTCCGTCACAGGGGCCGGGGAGCTGTTTTTT. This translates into CASSLSVTGAGELFF. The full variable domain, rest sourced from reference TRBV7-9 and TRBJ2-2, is DTGVSQNPRHKITKRGQNVTFRCDPISEHNRLYWYRQTLGQGPEFLTYFQNEAQLEKSRLLSDRFSAERPKGSFSTLEIQRTEQGDSAMYLCASSLSVTGAGELFFGEGSRLTVL.

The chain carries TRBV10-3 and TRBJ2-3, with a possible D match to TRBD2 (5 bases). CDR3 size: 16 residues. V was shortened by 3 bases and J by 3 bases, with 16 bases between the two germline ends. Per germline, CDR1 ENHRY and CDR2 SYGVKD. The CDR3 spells CAISDQLGPVTDTQYF. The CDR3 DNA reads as TGTGCCATCAGTGATCAACTAGGCCCCGTGACAGATACGCAGTATTTT.

In DNA, the CDR3 is TGCAGCGCCTCGACAGGGAGCACAGATACGCAGTATTTT. This encodes CSASTGSTDTQYF. The chain links TRBV29-1 to TRBJ2-3, with TRBD1 matching 7 bases. The CDR3 has 13 residues. Trimming cost V 7 bases and J 0 bases; bases outside gene matches: 4. From germline, CDR1 is SQVTM and CDR2 ANQGSEA.

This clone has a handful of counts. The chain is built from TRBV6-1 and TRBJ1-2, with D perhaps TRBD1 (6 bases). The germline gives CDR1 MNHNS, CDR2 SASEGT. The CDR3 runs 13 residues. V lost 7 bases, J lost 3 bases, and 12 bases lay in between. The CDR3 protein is CASNAGGDYGYTF. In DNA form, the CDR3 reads TGTGCCAGCAATGCGGGGGGCGACTATGGCTACACCTTC.

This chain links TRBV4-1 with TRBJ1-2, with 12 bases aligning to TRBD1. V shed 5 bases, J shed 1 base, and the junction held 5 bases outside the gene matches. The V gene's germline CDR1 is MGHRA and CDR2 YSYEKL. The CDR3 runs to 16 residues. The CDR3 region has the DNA TGCGCCAGCAGCTTTGGGACAGGGGGCGTTAACTATGGCTACACCTTC. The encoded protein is CASSFGTGGVNYGYTF.

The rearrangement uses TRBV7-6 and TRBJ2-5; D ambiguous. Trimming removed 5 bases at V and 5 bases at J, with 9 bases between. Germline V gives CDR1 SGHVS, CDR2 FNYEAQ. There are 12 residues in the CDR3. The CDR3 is CASSPDGETQYF. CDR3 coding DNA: TGTGCCAGCAGCCCAGACGGGGAGACCCAGTACTTC.

CDR3 sequence reads: CASSLVSQHRSTDTQYF. The CDR3 DNA is TGTGCCAGCAGCCTAGTATCTCAGCACAGAAGCACAGATACGCAGTATTTT. This chain links TRBV7-9 with TRBJ2-3, with D unclear. CDR3 length: 17 amino acids. CDR1 is SEHNR, CDR2 FQNEAQ, per germline (reference sequence). Deletions cut 5 bases from V and 0 bases from J, with 18 bases between.

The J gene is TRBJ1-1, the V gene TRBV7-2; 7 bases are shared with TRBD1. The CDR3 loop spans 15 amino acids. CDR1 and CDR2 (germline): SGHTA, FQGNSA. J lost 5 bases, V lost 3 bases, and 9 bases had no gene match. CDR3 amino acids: CASSFRNPGGTEAFF. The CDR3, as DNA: TGTGCCAGCAGCTTTAGGAACCCAGGGGGAACTGAAGCTTTCTTT.

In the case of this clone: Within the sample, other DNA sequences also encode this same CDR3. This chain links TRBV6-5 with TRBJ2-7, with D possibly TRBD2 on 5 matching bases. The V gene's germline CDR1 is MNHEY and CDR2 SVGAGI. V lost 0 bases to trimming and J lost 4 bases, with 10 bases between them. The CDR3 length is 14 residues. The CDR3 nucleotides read TGTGCCAGCAGTTACTCGAAGCGAGGGTACGAGCAGTACTTC. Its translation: CASSYSKRGYEQYF.

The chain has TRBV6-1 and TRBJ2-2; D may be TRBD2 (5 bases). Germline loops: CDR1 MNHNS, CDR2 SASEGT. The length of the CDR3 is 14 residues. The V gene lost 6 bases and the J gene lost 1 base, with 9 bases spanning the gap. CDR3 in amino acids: CASRGLMNTGELFF. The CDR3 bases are TGTGCCAGCAGAGGACTGATGAACACCGGGGAGCTGTTTTTT.

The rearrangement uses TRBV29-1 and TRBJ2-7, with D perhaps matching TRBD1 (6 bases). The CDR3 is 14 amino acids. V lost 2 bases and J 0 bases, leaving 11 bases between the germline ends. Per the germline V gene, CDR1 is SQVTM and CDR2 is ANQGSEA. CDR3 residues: CSVENTGTSYEQYF. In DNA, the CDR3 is TGCAGCGTTGAAAACACAGGGACCTCCTACGAGCAGTACTTC.

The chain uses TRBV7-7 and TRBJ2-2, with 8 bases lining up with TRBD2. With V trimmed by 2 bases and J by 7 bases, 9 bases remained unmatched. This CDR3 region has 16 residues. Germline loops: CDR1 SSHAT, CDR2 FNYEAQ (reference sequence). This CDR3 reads CASSLRLAGANGELFF. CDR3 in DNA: TGTGCCAGCAGCTTACGTCTAGCGGGTGCTAACGGGGAGCTGTTTTTT.

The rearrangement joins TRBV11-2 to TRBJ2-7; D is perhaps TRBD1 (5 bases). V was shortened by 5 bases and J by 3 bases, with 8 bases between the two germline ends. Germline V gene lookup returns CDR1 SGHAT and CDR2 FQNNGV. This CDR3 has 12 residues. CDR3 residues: CASSRQNYEQYF. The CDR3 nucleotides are TGTGCCAGCAGCCGACAGAACTACGAGCAGTACTTC.

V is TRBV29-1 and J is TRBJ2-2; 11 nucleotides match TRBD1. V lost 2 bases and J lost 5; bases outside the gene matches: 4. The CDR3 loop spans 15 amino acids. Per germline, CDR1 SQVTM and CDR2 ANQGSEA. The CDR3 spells CSVEPGTGGTGELFF. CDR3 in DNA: TGCAGCGTTGAACCCGGGACAGGGGGGACCGGGGAGCTGTTTTTT.

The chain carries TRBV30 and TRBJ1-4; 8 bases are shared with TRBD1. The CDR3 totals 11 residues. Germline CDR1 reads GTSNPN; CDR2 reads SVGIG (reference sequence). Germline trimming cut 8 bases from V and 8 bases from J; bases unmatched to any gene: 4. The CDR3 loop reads CASDRGEKLFF. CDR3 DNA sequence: TGTGCCAGCGACAGGGGAGAAAAACTGTTTTTT.

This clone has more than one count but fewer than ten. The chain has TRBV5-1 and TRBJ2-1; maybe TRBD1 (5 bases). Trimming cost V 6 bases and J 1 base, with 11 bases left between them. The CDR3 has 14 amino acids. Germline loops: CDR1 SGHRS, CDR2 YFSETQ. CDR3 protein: CASTSSGSYNEQFF. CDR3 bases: TGCGCCAGCACCTCCTCAGGGTCCTACAATGAGCAGTTCTTC.

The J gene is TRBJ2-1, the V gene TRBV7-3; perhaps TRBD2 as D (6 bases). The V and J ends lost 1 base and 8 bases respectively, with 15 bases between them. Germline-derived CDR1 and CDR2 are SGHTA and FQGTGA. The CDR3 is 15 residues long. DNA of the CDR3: TGTGCCAGCAGCTTAAACCCACTAGCCACGGATGAGCAGTTCTTC. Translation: CASSLNPLATDEQFF.

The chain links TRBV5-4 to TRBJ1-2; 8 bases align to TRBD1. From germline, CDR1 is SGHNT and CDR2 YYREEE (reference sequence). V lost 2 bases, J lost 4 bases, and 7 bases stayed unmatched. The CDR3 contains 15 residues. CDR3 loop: CASSLSQGAIYGYTF. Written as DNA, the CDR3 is TGTGCCAGCAGCTTATCCCAGGGGGCGATCTATGGCTACACCTTC. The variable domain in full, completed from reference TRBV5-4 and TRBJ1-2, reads ETGVTQSPTHLIKTRGQQVTLRCSSQSGHNTVSWYQQALGQGPQFIFQYYREEENGRGNFPPRFSGLQFPNYSSELNVNALELDDSALYLCASSLSQGAIYGYTFGSGTRLTVV.

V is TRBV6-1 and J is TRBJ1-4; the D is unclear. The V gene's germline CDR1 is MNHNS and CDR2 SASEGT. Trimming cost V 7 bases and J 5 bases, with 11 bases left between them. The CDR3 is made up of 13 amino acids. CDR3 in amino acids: CASKAYQNEKLFF. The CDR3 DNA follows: TGTGCCAGCAAAGCGTACCAGAATGAAAAACTGTTTTTT.